These T cell receptor beta chains were read from a single sample in a study of beta chain features in type 1 diabetes. Sequencing used immunoSEQ multiplex PCR; TCRdb keeps in-frame clones, though not all of them. The sample consists of about 340,000 clones, 6.5% to 10% of them appearing once. Sequencing was performed on central memory CD4+ T cells from blood. All receptors derive from a woman aged 18-29 years in good health. The CDR3 runs from the conserved cysteine through the conserved F or W. The order of the fields is clone size, J gene, D gene, V gene, CDR3 DNA, CDR3 protein. A D gene is named only where the DNA matches it firmly. Clone size, where shown, is once, few, many, or a class for clones that have expanded.

many	TRBJ1-2	.	TRBV7-3	TGTGCCAGCAGCTCGACAAGTAGTGGTGGCTACACCTTC	CASSSTSSGGYTF
few	TRBJ2-5	.	TRBV6-6	TGTGCCAGCAGTTACGGGAGAAACGGGGTGGGGGAGACCCAGTACTTC	CASSYGRNGVGETQYF
.	TRBJ2-3	.	TRBV9	TGTGCCAGCAGCGTAGTAGGAGGGGGAACAGATACGCAGTATTTT	CASSVVGGGTDTQYF
.	TRBJ2-7	.	TRBV28	TGTGCCAGCAGCCCCCCGATCCACGAGCAGTACTTC	CASSPPIHEQYF
many	TRBJ2-7	TRBD2	TRBV13	TGTGCCAGCAGCTTAAGACTAGCCGTGGGTGAGCAGTACTTC	CASSLRLAVGEQYF
.	TRBJ2-7	.	TRBV4-3	TGCGCCAGCAGCCAAGATAGAGGTGGGGGGCAGGGGGCCTACGAGCAGTACTTC	CASSQDRGGGQGAYEQYF
few	TRBJ2-3	.	TRBV5-1	TGCGCCAGCAGCTTTATGGGCCTCAGCGGGACAGATACGCAGTATTTT	CASSFMGLSGTDTQYF
.	TRBJ1-3	.	TRBV28	TGTGCCAGCAGTTTTTGGGTTTCCGGAAACACCATATATTTT	CASSFWVSGNTIYF
many	TRBJ2-4	.	TRBV7-9	TGTGCCAGCAGCTTAGCCCGGGACACTCTAGCCAAAAACATTCAGTACTTC	CASSLARDTLAKNIQYF
many	TRBJ2-7	.	TRBV18	TGTGCCAGCTCACCCCAGGGGCACTACGAGCAGTACTTC	CASSPQGHYEQYF
few	TRBJ2-5	.	TRBV6-6	TGTGCCAGCAGTCCAGGGTTGGTAAAAGAGACCCAGTACTTC	CASSPGLVKETQYF
few	TRBJ2-7	.	TRBV28	TGTGCCATCCTCCATGCGGGGCTCAACGAGCAGTACTTC	CAILHAGLNEQYF
few	TRBJ2-1	.	TRBV18	TGTGCCAGCTCTTTCAGCGCCATAAGTGAGCAGTTCTTC	CASSFSAISEQFF
.	TRBJ2-3	TRBD1	TRBV25-1	TGTGCCAGCAGTGGTACAGGGGGCGCAGATACGCAGTATTTT	CASSGTGGADTQYF
.	TRBJ2-5	.	TRBV14	TGTGCCAGCAGCCAAGTCCGCGGACCGCAAGAGACCCAGTACTTC	CASSQVRGPQETQYF
.	TRBJ2-6	.	TRBV10-2	TGCGCCAGCAGGGGCATTGACTCTGGGGCCAACGTCCTGACTTTC	CASRGIDSGANVLTF
.	TRBJ2-5	.	TRBV25-1	TGTGCCAGCAAAGGGCTCTGTCTAGTCGGAGGAGTGGGGACCCAGTACTTC	CASKGLCLVGGVGTQYF
.	TRBJ2-3	TRBD1	TRBV7-9	TGTGCCAGCAGCCTACAGGGGGCAGATACGCAGTATTTT	CASSLQGADTQYF
many	TRBJ2-7	TRBD2	TRBV5-6	TGTGCCAGCAGCCTGGGACTAGCGGGAGGCGAGCAGTACTTC	CASSLGLAGGEQYF
few	TRBJ1-1	.	TRBV2	TGTGCCAGCAGTGAAGCGTGGATAGCTTTCTTT	CASSEAWIAFF
few	TRBJ1-2	TRBD1	TRBV29-1	TGCAGCGCTGGACAGGGAAACGGCTACACCTTC	CSAGQGNGYTF
few	TRBJ1-3	.	TRBV19	TGTGCCAGTAGTTCACGCTACAGCTCTGGAAACACCATATATTTT	CASSSRYSSGNTIYF
.	TRBJ2-5	.	TRBV2	TGTGCCAGCAGAAGCCAGGGTTATGAGACCCAGTACTTC	CASRSQGYETQYF
.	TRBJ2-5	.	TRBV2	TGTGCCAGCAGTGAACCGGACGGGCTTGATCAAGAGACCCAGTACTTC	CASSEPDGLDQETQYF
.	TRBJ2-1	TRBD2	TRBV4-3	TGCGCCAGCAGCCAATCTAGCGGGTCCTACAATGAGCAGTTCTTC	CASSQSSGSYNEQFF
.	TRBJ2-5	.	TRBV19	TGTGCCAGTAGTATTGGAGGAAAGACTGAGACCCAGTACTTC	CASSIGGKTETQYF
.	TRBJ2-3	.	TRBV25-1	TGTGCCAGCAGTGAATGGCCAGACACAGATACGCAGTATTTT	CASSEWPDTDTQYF
few	TRBJ1-2	TRBD1	TRBV7-9	TGTGCCAGCAGCTTAGCCACAGGGGTTGGCTACACCTTC	CASSLATGVGYTF
few	TRBJ1-5	TRBD1	TRBV7-9	TGTGCCAGCAGCTTAGATACAGGGGGACTCCAGCCCCAGCATTTT	CASSLDTGGLQPQHF
once	TRBJ2-5	.	TRBV29-1	TGCAGCGGGGAGACAGCGAAAGAGACCCAGTACTTC	CSGETAKETQYF
.	TRBJ2-3	.	TRBV7-2	TGTGCCAGCAGCTTATTTGGGACAGATACGCAGTATTTT	CASSLFGTDTQYF
.	TRBJ2-3	.	TRBV5-4	TGTGCCAGCAGCTTAGGGACTCTTGGAGATACGCAGTATTTT	CASSLGTLGDTQYF
.	TRBJ2-1	.	TRBV11-2	TGTGCCAGCAGCTTAATAAAGGGGGGAAGGGGCTACAATGAGCAGTTCTTC	CASSLIKGGRGYNEQFF
few	TRBJ2-5	.	TRBV5-1	TGCGCCAGCAGCTTGGATTTAGGGGAGGCGGAGACCCAGTACTTC	CASSLDLGEAETQYF
.	TRBJ2-1	.	TRBV7-9	TGTGCCAGCAGCCAAGCGAATGAGCAGTTCTTC	CASSQANEQFF
few	TRBJ2-1	.	TRBV18	TGTGCCAGCTCACCCCCCGGGGCTTACAATGAGCAGTTCTTC	CASSPPGAYNEQFF
few	TRBJ1-1	.	TRBV6-6	TGTGCCAGCGGACGCGAAGCTTTCTTT	CASGREAFF
.	TRBJ1-4	.	TRBV29-1	TGCAGCGTTGAGGTTACAGGGAGTGAAAAACTGTCTTTT	CSVEVTGSEKLSF
few	TRBJ2-3	.	TRBV28	TGTGCCAGCAGTTTGACACTCCGGACGACGCAGTATTTT	CASSLTLRTTQYF
few	TRBJ1-5	.	TRBV28	TGTGCCAGCAGTTTAGGTACGGTTCAGCCCCAGCATTTT	CASSLGTVQPQHF
.	TRBJ2-1	TRBD1	TRBV15	TGTGCCACCAGGCCGGGACAGGGGTTTTTTGAGCAGTTCTTC	CATRPGQGFFEQFF
.	TRBJ1-5	.	TRBV28	TGTGCCAGTCAAGCGGGGGGCAGCAATCAGCCCCAGCATTTT	CASQAGGSNQPQHF
.	TRBJ1-5	.	TRBV7-9	TGTGCCAGCAGCCATGGTGAGCAGCCCCAGCATTTT	CASSHGEQPQHF
few	TRBJ1-1	.	TRBV11-3	TGTGCCAGCAGCTTAGAGCAGAACACTGAAGCTTTCTTT	CASSLEQNTEAFF
.	TRBJ1-2	.	TRBV19	TGTGCCAGTAGTTCATCTTCAGGAGCCTATGGCTACACCTTC	CASSSSSGAYGYTF
.	TRBJ2-7	TRBD1	TRBV7-2	TGTGCCAGCAGCTTAGACAGGGGAAACACCTACGAGCAGTACTTC	CASSLDRGNTYEQYF
.	TRBJ2-5	.	TRBV2	TGTGCCAGCAGTGGGGACAAACTCCGGGCCCAGTACTTC	CASSGDKLRAQYF
few	TRBJ2-3	.	TRBV7-8	TGTGCCAGCAGCCGATACCAGCCGGAGACAGATACGCAGTATTTT	CASSRYQPETDTQYF
many	TRBJ1-1	.	TRBV28	TGTGCCAGCAGTTTAGGGGGGTCGTTCACTGAAGCTTTCTTT	CASSLGGSFTEAFF
few	TRBJ2-1	.	TRBV2	TGTGCCAGTGCTAGCGCCTCTCACAATGAGCAGTTCTTC	CASASASHNEQFF
.	TRBJ2-1	TRBD2	TRBV7-9	TGTGCCAGCCTTCTAGCGGGAAGCTCCTACAATGAGCAGTTCTTC	CASLLAGSSYNEQFF
few	TRBJ2-2	.	TRBV7-2	TGTGCCAGCAGCTTAGATTACGGGGAGCTGTTTTTT	CASSLDYGELFF
many	TRBJ2-2	TRBD2	TRBV6-1	TGTGCCAGCATCCTAGCGGCGAACACCGGGGAGCTGTTTTTT	CASILAANTGELFF
few	TRBJ2-3	TRBD2	TRBV5-1	TGCGCCAGCAGCTTGTCCGCCCTAGCGGGCACAGATACGCAGTATTTT	CASSLSALAGTDTQYF